These T cell receptor beta chains were read from a single sample in a study of shared clonotypes between healthy human individuals. Sequencing used immunoSEQ multiplex PCR; TCRdb keeps in-frame clones, though not all of them. The sample has around 2,100,000 clones, about 95% seen once. Sequenced sample: naive CD8+ T cells sorted from blood. Receptor source: a man between 18 and 29 years old in good health. CDR3s include the opening cysteine and the closing phenylalanine or tryptophan. A D gene is named only where the DNA matches it firmly. Size is stated for part of the rows, as once, few or many counts, or as a class when the clone is expanded.

CDR3 protein | CDR3 DNA | D gene | V gene | clone size | J gene
CASGPVVYEQYF | TGTGCTAGTGGTCCGGTAGTCTACGAGCAGTACTTC | NA | TRBV12-5 | once | TRBJ2-7
CASSELTEHNEKLFF | TGCGCCAGCAGTGAGTTGACAGAGCATAATGAAAAACTGTTTTTT | NA | TRBV10-2 | NA | TRBJ1-4
CASSLDYSYEQYF | TGTGCCAGCAGTTTAGACTATTCCTACGAGCAGTACTTC | NA | TRBV27 | NA | TRBJ2-7
CASKGDLGTEAFF | TGTGCCAGCAAGGGCGACTTGGGCACTGAAGCTTTCTTT | NA | TRBV5-4 | NA | TRBJ1-1
CASSLARDRIYEQYF | TGTGCCAGCAGCTTAGCCCGGGACAGGATCTACGAGCAGTACTTC | TRBD1 | TRBV11-2 | NA | TRBJ2-7
CASSYSARGANYGYTF | TGTGCCAGCAGTTACTCGGCGAGGGGTGCTAACTATGGCTACACCTTC | NA | TRBV6-5 | NA | TRBJ1-2
CASSSGGVPNEQFF | TGCGCCAGCAGTAGCGGGGGAGTCCCCAATGAGCAGTTCTTC | TRBD2 | TRBV5-1 | NA | TRBJ2-1
CASSFRGGGYGYTF | TGTGCCAGCAGCTTCAGGGGCGGCGGCTATGGCTACACCTTC | NA | TRBV13 | NA | TRBJ1-2
CASSINREDGYTF | TGTGCCAGCAGCATTAACAGGGAGGATGGCTACACCTTC | NA | TRBV7-9 | few | TRBJ1-2
CASSPAGGTPTYEQYF | TGTGCCAGCAGCCCAGCAGGAGGGACACCTACCTACGAGCAGTACTTC | NA | TRBV7-9 | NA | TRBJ2-7
CASSLDHGNYGYTF | TGTGCCAGCAGCTTAGACCACGGAAACTATGGCTACACCTTC | NA | TRBV13 | NA | TRBJ1-2
CASSEIAGGFYEQYF | TGTGCCAGCAGTGAAATAGCGGGAGGGTTCTACGAGCAGTACTTC | TRBD2 | TRBV6-1 | NA | TRBJ2-7
CASSLSQGVQETQYF | TGTGCCAGCAGTTTGTCGCAGGGGGTCCAAGAGACCCAGTACTTC | TRBD1 | TRBV27 | NA | TRBJ2-5
CASRPTGSGGYTF | TGTGCCAGCAGGCCGACAGGGTCGGGTGGCTACACCTTC | TRBD1 | TRBV6-5 | NA | TRBJ1-2
CASSLVGQGVKDGYTF | TGCGCCAGCAGCTTGGTGGGACAGGGGGTAAAAGATGGCTACACCTTC | TRBD1 | TRBV5-1 | NA | TRBJ1-2
CASSQLGVEQFF | TGTGCCAGCAGCCAATTAGGCGTAGAGCAGTTCTTC | NA | TRBV7-2 | NA | TRBJ2-1
CASSVAPTYEQYF | TGTGCCAGCAGCGTAGCCCCCACCTACGAGCAGTACTTC | NA | TRBV9 | NA | TRBJ2-7
CASRIGAGELYF | TGTGCCAGCAGGATAGGTGCGGGAGAGTTGTACTTC | TRBD2 | TRBV13 | NA | TRBJ2-4
CASTDGYEQYF | TGTGCCAGCACTGACGGATACGAGCAGTACTTC | NA | TRBV6-6 | NA | TRBJ2-7
CASSYNNGGREQYF | TGTGCCAGCAGTTACAATAACGGGGGGAGGGAGCAGTACTTC | TRBD2 | TRBV6-5 | NA | TRBJ2-7
CASSLGRTMNTEAFF | TGTGCCAGCAGCCTGGGACGGACCATGAACACTGAAGCTTTCTTT | NA | TRBV9 | NA | TRBJ1-1
CASSQTGLETQYF | TGTGCCAGCAGCCAGACAGGGTTGGAGACCCAGTACTTC | TRBD1 | TRBV5-4 | NA | TRBJ2-5
CASRPERDAGGPDTQYF | TGTGCTAGCAGACCCGAGAGGGATGCGGGGGGGCCAGATACGCAGTATTTT | TRBD2 | TRBV27 | NA | TRBJ2-3
CASSLGLTRGEQFF | TGTGCCAGCAGCTTAGGGCTCACGAGGGGTGAGCAGTTCTTC | NA | TRBV11-2 | NA | TRBJ2-1
CASSLGSPYEQYF | TGCGCCAGCAGCTTGGGTTCCCCCTACGAGCAGTACTTC | NA | TRBV5-1 | NA | TRBJ2-7
CASSLGRGGVF | TGTGCCAGCAGCTTGGGTCGCGGAGGAGTCTTC | NA | TRBV5-6 | NA | TRBJ1-2
CASSYTGYEQFF | TGTGCCAGCAGTTACACGGGGTATGAGCAGTTCTTC | NA | TRBV6-6 | NA | TRBJ2-1
CASSASAIAGSEQYF | TGTGCCAGCAGCGCCTCCGCAATAGCGGGGAGTGAGCAGTACTTC | TRBD2 | TRBV9 | NA | TRBJ2-7
CASSPPVLAGVGYQETQYF | TGTGCCAGCTCACCACCGGTTCTAGCGGGAGTGGGATACCAAGAGACCCAGTACTTC | TRBD2 | TRBV18 | NA | TRBJ2-5
CASSYSAILEQFF | TGTGCCAGCAGTTACTCGGCCATTCTCGAGCAGTTCTTC | NA | TRBV6-6 | NA | TRBJ2-1
CASSSQSARWSYEQYF | TGTGCCAGCAGCTCCCAGTCGGCGCGTTGGTCCTACGAGCAGTACTTC | NA | TRBV7-9 | NA | TRBJ2-7
CASRGESNYGYTF | TGCGCCAGCAGGGGAGAGAGCAACTATGGCTACACCTTC | NA | TRBV10-1 | NA | TRBJ1-2
CASSYTGQGVFGYTF | TGTGCCAGCAGTTACACCGGACAGGGAGTGTTTGGCTACACCTTC | TRBD1 | TRBV6-5 | once | TRBJ1-2
CASNSGGRPDTQYF | TGCGCCAGCAACAGCGGGGGGCGTCCAGATACGCAGTATTTT | TRBD2 | TRBV10-2 | NA | TRBJ2-3
CATSPDRGEKLFF | TGTGCCACCAGCCCGGACAGGGGTGAAAAACTGTTTTTT | TRBD1 | TRBV15 | NA | TRBJ1-4
CASSHVWDPSQYF | TGCGCCAGCAGCCATGTTTGGGACCCTAGCCAGTACTTC | NA | TRBV4-1 | NA | TRBJ2-5
CASSESPKETQYF | TGTGCCAGCAGTGAATCACCCAAAGAGACCCAGTACTTC | NA | TRBV25-1 | NA | TRBJ2-5
CASSYSQGADEQYF | TGTGCCAGCAGTTATAGTCAGGGGGCAGACGAGCAGTACTTC | TRBD1 | TRBV6-6 | NA | TRBJ2-7
CASSSFTDVSNYGYTF | TGTGCCAGCAGTTCCTTTACGGACGTATCTAACTATGGCTACACCTTC | NA | TRBV28 | NA | TRBJ1-2
CASSQVWDWRRDTEAFF | TGCGCCAGCAGCCAAGTCTGGGACTGGAGAAGGGACACTGAAGCTTTCTTT | NA | TRBV4-3 | NA | TRBJ1-1
CASSLMPGANYEQYF | TGTGCCAGCAGCTTAATGCCGGGGGCGAACTACGAGCAGTACTTC | NA | TRBV5-5 | NA | TRBJ2-7
CASSQEDRGFDEQYF | TGTGCCAGCAGCCAAGAGGACAGGGGGTTCGACGAGCAGTACTTC | TRBD1 | TRBV14 | NA | TRBJ2-7
CASSSNQGTGFYEQYF | TGTGCCAGCAGTTCTAACCAGGGGACAGGGTTCTACGAGCAGTACTTC | TRBD1 | TRBV13 | NA | TRBJ2-7
CASSPIGPETQYF | TGTGCCAGCAGTCCCATCGGACCGGAGACCCAGTACTTC | NA | TRBV27 | NA | TRBJ2-5
CASSARDRGKETQYF | TGTGCCAGCAGCGCCCGGGACAGGGGCAAAGAGACCCAGTACTTC | TRBD1 | TRBV9 | NA | TRBJ2-5
CSALYGATDTQYF | TGCAGCGCGCTTTATGGGGCCACAGATACGCAGTATTTT | NA | TRBV29-1 | NA | TRBJ2-3
CASSYSGLNTGELFF | TGTGCCAGCAGCTATAGCGGCCTGAACACCGGGGAGCTGTTTTTT | NA | TRBV7-9 | NA | TRBJ2-2
CATSRDPNEKLFF | TGTGCCACCAGCAGAGATCCCAATGAAAAACTGTTTTTT | NA | TRBV15 | NA | TRBJ1-4
CASTTDSSNTGELFF | TGTGCCAGCACCACGGACAGTTCGAACACCGGGGAGCTGTTTTTT | NA | TRBV5-8 | NA | TRBJ2-2